A selection of T cell receptor beta chains follows, all from one sample in a study of shared clonotypes between healthy human individuals. TCRdb's copy holds only in-frame clones and misses some; the assay was immunoSEQ multiplex PCR. Of about 1 million clones in the sample, around 74% are singletons; the top ten hold about 1.5%. The sample consisted of memory CD4+ T cells sorted from blood. The receptors originated from a man aged 18 to 29 in good health. Each CDR3 is given with its conserved first and last residue. A D gene is named only where the DNA matches it firmly. Size tells how often a clone was seen (once, few, many) or the class of an expanded clone, and some rows leave it out.

>once|-|TRBJ2-7|TRBV7-9
CASSPRTGSFGYEQYF
TGTGCCAGCAGCCCGCGGACGGGTAGTTTCGGCTACGAGCAGTACTTC
>once|TRBD1|TRBJ2-1|TRBV19
CASSIQGQGVNEQFF
TGTGCCAGTAGTATTCAGGGACAGGGGGTCAATGAGCAGTTCTTC
>-|-|TRBJ2-7|TRBV5-5
CASSLEGQTYEQYF
TGTGCCAGCAGCTTGGAAGGACAGACCTACGAGCAGTACTTC
>-|TRBD2|TRBJ2-7|TRBV10-1
CASSEDIAGGRSEQYF
TGCGCCAGCAGTGAGGATATAGCGGGAGGAAGAAGCGAGCAGTACTTC
>-|-|TRBJ1-2|TRBV7-2
CASSDPRQQGYTF
TGTGCCAGCAGCGACCCGCGACAACAAGGCTACACCTTC
>-|-|TRBJ2-3|TRBV7-9
CASSLAETITDTQYF
TGTGCCAGCAGCTTAGCCGAGACGATCACAGATACGCAGTATTTT
>-|-|TRBJ1-6|TRBV18
CASSPRPGESPLHF
TGTGCCAGCTCACCACGGCCAGGAGAATCACCCCTCCACTTT
>-|TRBD2|TRBJ2-7|TRBV5-1
CASSLISGRVGEQYF
TGCGCCAGCAGCTTGATTAGCGGGAGAGTAGGCGAGCAGTACTTC
>-|-|TRBJ1-1|TRBV19
CASRIPSSGTEAFF
TGTGCCAGTAGGATCCCGAGTTCAGGGACTGAAGCTTTCTTT
>-|-|TRBJ2-3|TRBV6-5
CASRLGGGGADTQYF
TGTGCCAGCAGGCTTGGGGGAGGGGGGGCAGATACGCAGTATTTT
>few|-|TRBJ1-5|TRBV10-2
CASRTGRYSNQPQHF
TGCGCCAGCAGAACAGGGAGGTATAGCAATCAGCCCCAGCATTTT
>-|TRBD1|TRBJ2-7|TRBV5-1
CASSKGRTGVYEQYF
TGCGCCAGCAGCAAGGGGAGGACAGGGGTCTACGAGCAGTACTTC
>-|-|TRBJ1-2|TRBV14
CASSQDPVDYGYTF
TGTGCCAGCAGCCAAGATCCAGTTGACTATGGCTACACCTTC
>-|-|TRBJ2-1|TRBV7-6
CASSPRYRSSYNEQFF
TGTGCCAGCAGCCCGCGTTACAGGAGCTCCTACAATGAGCAGTTCTTC
>-|-|TRBJ2-7|TRBV19
CASSPLGGFEQYF
TGTGCCAGTAGTCCCCTCGGAGGGTTCGAGCAGTACTTC
>-|-|TRBJ1-1|TRBV30
CAWRRQAPRNEAFF
TGTGCCTGGAGGCGCCAGGCCCCTAGGAATGAAGCTTTCTTT
>-|TRBD2|TRBJ2-4|TRBV6-1
CASSEGLAGALGKNIQYF
TGTGCCAGCAGTGAGGGACTAGCGGGGGCATTGGGCAAAAACATTCAGTACTTC
>-|-|TRBJ1-1|TRBV10-1
CASSAGWGTEAFF
TGCGCCAGCTCGGCAGGTTGGGGGACTGAAGCTTTCTTT
>-|-|TRBJ1-4|TRBV2
CATGGITNEKLFF
TGTGCCACCGGAGGGATAACTAATGAAAAACTGTTTTTT
>-|-|TRBJ2-7|TRBV10-1
CAPRSYEQYF
TGCGCCCCTAGATCATACGAGCAGTACTTC
>-|-|TRBJ2-2|TRBV7-6
CASSPGRWRTNTGELFF
TGTGCCAGCAGTCCGGGGCGGTGGAGGACGAACACCGGGGAGCTGTTTTTT
>-|-|TRBJ2-2|TRBV30
CAWRRAITGELFF
TGTGCCTGGAGAAGGGCCATCACCGGGGAGCTGTTTTTT
>-|-|TRBJ1-6|TRBV5-8
CASSRDRRQPLHF
TGTGCCAGCAGTCGGGACCGCCGCCAGCCCCTCCACTTT
>-|-|TRBJ2-7|TRBV5-1
CASSLDGGYEQYF
TGCGCCAGCAGCTTGGATGGGGGGTACGAGCAGTACTTC
>many|TRBD1|TRBJ1-6|TRBV13
CASSQGQYNSPLHF
TGTGCCAGCAGCCAGGGACAGTATAATTCACCCCTCCACTTT
>once|-|TRBJ2-5|TRBV14
CASSQNIAHQETQYF
TGTGCCAGCAGCCAAAACATAGCCCATCAAGAGACCCAGTACTTC
>-|-|TRBJ2-2|TRBV30
CAWIRQGYTGELFF
TGTGCCTGGATAAGGCAGGGGTACACCGGGGAGCTGTTTTTT
>-|-|TRBJ1-6|TRBV11-3
CASSPEWGAYNSPLHF
TGTGCCAGCAGCCCTGAATGGGGGGCCTATAATTCACCCCTCCACTTT
>-|TRBD1|TRBJ2-2|TRBV7-8
CASSPRLKGQGARTGELFF
TGTGCCAGCAGCCCGCGGCTAAAAGGACAGGGGGCGCGCACCGGGGAGCTGTTTTTT
>-|-|TRBJ2-1|TRBV4-1
CASSQVLVTNEQFF
TGCGCCAGCAGCCAAGTGCTAGTGACCAATGAGCAGTTCTTC
>many|-|TRBJ1-5|TRBV5-4
CASSSFGMNQPQHF
TGTGCCAGCAGCTCTTTTGGGATGAATCAGCCCCAGCATTTT
>-|-|TRBJ2-1|TRBV18
CASSPPGGRNEQFF
TGTGCCAGCTCACCACCGGGGGGTCGAAATGAGCAGTTCTTC
>few|-|TRBJ1-5|TRBV14
CASSQVYQAPNQPQHF
TGTGCCAGCAGCCAAGTCTACCAGGCCCCAAATCAGCCCCAGCATTTT